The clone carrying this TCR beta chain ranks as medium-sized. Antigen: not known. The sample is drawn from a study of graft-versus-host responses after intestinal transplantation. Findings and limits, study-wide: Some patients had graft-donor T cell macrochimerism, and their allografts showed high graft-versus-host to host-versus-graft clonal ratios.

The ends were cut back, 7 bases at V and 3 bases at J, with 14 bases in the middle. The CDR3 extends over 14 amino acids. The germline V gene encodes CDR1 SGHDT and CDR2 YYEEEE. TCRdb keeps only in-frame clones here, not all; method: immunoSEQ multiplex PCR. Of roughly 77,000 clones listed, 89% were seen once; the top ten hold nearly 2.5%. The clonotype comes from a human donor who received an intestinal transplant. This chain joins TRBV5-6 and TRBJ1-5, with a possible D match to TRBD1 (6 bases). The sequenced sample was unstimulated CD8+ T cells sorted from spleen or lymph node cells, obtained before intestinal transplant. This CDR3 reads CASGQQGSNQPQHF. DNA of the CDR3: TGTGCCAGCGGTCAACAGGGTTCCAATCAGCCCCAGCATTTT.